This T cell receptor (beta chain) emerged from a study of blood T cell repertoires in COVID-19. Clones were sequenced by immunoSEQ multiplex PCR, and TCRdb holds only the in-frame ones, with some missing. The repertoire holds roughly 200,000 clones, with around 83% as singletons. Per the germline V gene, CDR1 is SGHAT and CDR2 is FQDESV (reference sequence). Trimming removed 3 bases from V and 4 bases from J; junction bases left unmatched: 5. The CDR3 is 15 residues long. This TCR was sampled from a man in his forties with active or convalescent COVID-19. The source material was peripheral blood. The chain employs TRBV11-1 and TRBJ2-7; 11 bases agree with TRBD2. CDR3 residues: CASSFGTSGTYEQYF. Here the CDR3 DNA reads TGTGCCAGCAGCTTTGGGACTAGCGGTACTTACGAGCAGTACTTC.